This passage covers 3 T cell receptor beta chains from one sample sequenced in a study of cytomegalovirus exposure and HLA in healthy donors. In the PCR, 60 Vbeta and 13 Jbeta primers were used. The method was immunoSEQ multiplex PCR; TCRdb's version includes in-frame clones alone and lacks a portion of them. The table has around 94,000 clones, 76% seen once. The sequencing sample was made of PBMCs. All receptors come from an older woman in good health and CMV-seropositive.

The V call is TRBV30, the J call TRBJ2-1; TRBD1 matches at 9 bases. Trimming cost V 5 bases and J 7 bases; bases outside gene matches: 3. Germline values: CDR1 GTSNPN, CDR2 SVGIG (reference sequence). CDR3 length: 12 amino acids. Here the CDR3 reads CAWGTGSNEQFF. DNA of the CDR3: TGTGCCTGGGGGACAGGGAGTAATGAGCAGTTCTTC.

On this clone: This same CDR3 is encoded by further DNA sequences in the sample. V and J are TRBV6-1 and TRBJ1-5; possibly TRBD1 for D (6 bases). The V and J ends lost 5 bases and 7 bases respectively, with 18 bases between them. The CDR3 is made up of 15 amino acids. Germline CDR1 reads MNHNS; CDR2 reads SASEGT. The CDR3 bases are TGTGCCAGCAGTTCAAGCGGGGGGCGAGCCCAGCCCCAGCATTTT. Its translation is CASSSSGGRAQPQHF.

The chain employs TRBV7-9 and TRBJ2-3; 7 bases agree with TRBD2. The germline CDR1 and CDR2 sequences are SEHNR and FQNEAQ (reference sequence). CDR3 size: 18 residues. Trimming at V came to 2 bases and at J to 4 bases, leaving 15 bases not matched to a gene. The CDR3 DNA reads TGTGCCAGCAGCTTACCCTACGGACTAGATTTTATGGCAGATACGCAGTATTTT. It encodes CASSLPYGLDFMADTQYF.